Following are 14 T cell receptor beta chains from one sample sequenced in a study of blood T cell repertoires in COVID-19. Profiling relied on immunoSEQ multiplex PCR, and the TCRdb table lists in-frame clones only, not all of them. Among about 250,000 clones listed, around 88% were seen once. Sequenced material: peripheral blood. The receptor source for this set is a man older than 75 with acute or convalescent COVID-19.

The CDR3 reads CASSSQGRLLHF. In DNA, the CDR3 is TGTGCCAGCAGTTCTCAGGGGCGGCTCCTCCACTTT. The chain recombines TRBV2 with TRBJ1-6; a weak D match, TRBD1 (6 bases). The germline CDR1 and CDR2 sequences are SNHLY and FYNNEI. The CDR3 contains 12 residues. V gave up 5 bases and J gave up 15 bases, with 14 bases separating them.

V gene TRBV18 combines with J gene TRBJ1-5; 7 nucleotides match TRBD1. V trimming: 3 bases; J trimming: 5 bases; junction bases outside the gene matches: 4. There are 14 residues in the CDR3. Germline V gene data show CDR1 as KGHSH and CDR2 as LQKENI. In nucleotides, the CDR3 is TGTGCCAGCTCACCTGGGACAGCCGATCAGCCCCAGCATTTT. It translates to CASSPGTADQPQHF.

The chain combines TRBV5-1 with TRBJ2-1, with 7 bases that match TRBD1. CDR3 size: 15 residues. Trimming cost V 0 bases and J 4 bases; bases outside gene matches: 4. The germline V gene encodes CDR1 SGHRS and CDR2 YFSETQ. The CDR3 DNA reads as TGCGCCAGCAGCTTGGTGGGGACAGAGTACAATGAGCAGTTCTTC. This sequence encodes CASSLVGTEYNEQFF.

This rearrangement joins TRBV28 to TRBJ1-4, with D unclear. The CDR3 is 14 residues long. Per the germline V gene, CDR1 is MDHEN and CDR2 is SYDVKM. V shed 3 bases and J shed 5 bases, with 10 bases lying between them. The CDR3 spells CASSFIGGNEKLFF. The CDR3 nucleotides are TGTGCCAGCAGTTTCATAGGAGGGAATGAAAAACTGTTTTTT.

This clone was observed a few times. This sequence joins TRBV6-5 and TRBJ1-4, with 7 bases that match TRBD1. J was trimmed by 9 bases and V by 6 bases; bases with no gene match: 13. CDR3 length equals 15 residues. Germline CDR1 is MNHEY and CDR2 is SVGAGI. CDR3 sequence (DNA): TGTGCCAGCAGGGCGGAGACAGGGAACCTAAAAAAACTGTTTTTT. It encodes CASRAETGNLKKLFF.

This clone was seen only once. The chain couples TRBV14 to TRBJ2-7, with D possibly matching TRBD1 (6 bases). Germline CDR1 is SGHDN and CDR2 is FVKESK. V lost 4 bases, J lost 4 bases, and 11 bases lay in between. This CDR3 is built from 13 residues. CDR3 nucleotide sequence: TGTGCCAGCAGCCGAGGGGGAGTATACGAGCAGTACTTC. Its translation is CASSRGGVYEQYF.

The J gene is TRBJ1-5, the V gene TRBV19; weak D call: TRBD1 (5 bases). The germline gives CDR1 LNHDA, CDR2 SQIVND (reference sequence). This CDR3 is 14 amino acids long. V was pared by 8 bases and J by 7 bases, with 18 bases between. CDR3 bases: TGTGCCAGTCAACGGGACTCCAAGGCGCAGCCCCAGCATTTT. It translates to CASQRDSKAQPQHF.

A single count supports this clone. The rearrangement uses TRBV5-1 and TRBJ2-7; 8 nucleotides agree with TRBD1. Germline CDR1 and CDR2: SGHRS and YFSETQ. The CDR3 runs 15 residues. J lost 4 bases, V lost 4 bases, and 10 bases had no gene match. CDR3 sequence: CASSVGTGPGYEQYF. The CDR3, as DNA: TGCGCCAGCAGCGTCGGGACAGGCCCAGGGTACGAGCAGTACTTC. Variable domain in full (rest from reference TRBV5-1 and TRBJ2-7): KAGVTQTPRYLIKTRGQQVTLSCSPISGHRSVSWYQQTPGQGLQFLFEYFSETQRNKGNFPGRFSGRQFSNSRSEMNVSTLELGDSALYLCASSVGTGPGYEQYFGPGTRLTVT.

V and J are TRBV28 and TRBJ2-3; D call uncertain. Trimming took 4 bases from V and 6 from J, leaving 5 bases between them. The CDR3 contains 11 residues. Germline CDR1 MDHEN, CDR2 SYDVKM. The CDR3 loop reads CASSWADTQYF. DNA for the CDR3: TGTGCCAGCAGTTGGGCGGATACGCAGTATTTT. Supplemented by reference TRBV28 and TRBJ2-3, the full variable domain reads DVKVTQSSRYLVKRTGEKVFLECVQDMDHENMFWYRQDPGLGLRLIYFSYDVKMKEKGDIPEGYSVSREKKERFSLILESASTNQTSMYLCASSWADTQYFGPGTRLTVL.

V and J are TRBV28 and TRBJ1-1; TRBD1 matches 9 bases. V lost 3 bases, J lost 4 bases, and 6 bases stayed unmatched. Germline V gives CDR1 MDHEN, CDR2 SYDVKM. CDR3 size: 15 residues. CDR3 sequence reads: CASSFQTGGATEAFF. DNA of the CDR3: TGTGCCAGCAGTTTTCAAACAGGGGGCGCCACTGAAGCTTTCTTT.

DNA for the CDR3: TGTGCCAGCAGCGAGGGACAGGGGGCGAGCACTGAAGCTTTCTTT. Translation: CASSEGQGASTEAFF. The rearrangement links TRBV9 to TRBJ1-1; 12 bases agree with TRBD1. This CDR3 is 15 amino acids long. Germline values: CDR1 SGDLS, CDR2 YYNGEE. The V and J ends lost 3 bases and 4 bases, in that order; junction bases with no gene match: 4.

This sequence joins TRBV4-1 and TRBJ2-3; 10 bases match TRBD2. The V segment lost 7 bases and the J segment 5 bases; nucleotides outside the gene matches: 3. CDR1 is MGHRA, CDR2 YSYEKL, per germline. The CDR3 consists of 13 residues. CDR3 sequence (DNA): TGCGCCAGCACCACTAGCGGGGTAGATACGCAGTATTTT. Translating it yields CASTTSGVDTQYF.

The chain couples TRBV2 to TRBJ1-2; 8 positions match TRBD1. The germline gives CDR1 SNHLY, CDR2 FYNNEI. With 2 bases clipped from V and 4 bases from J, the junction kept 6 bases outside the gene matches. This CDR3 has 15 residues. DNA of the CDR3: TGTGCCAGCAGTGAATCCCAGGGGGCCCTCTATGGCTACACCTTC. This encodes CASSESQGALYGYTF.

This rearrangement joins TRBV7-2 to TRBJ2-1, with D perhaps TRBD1 (6 bases). There are 15 residues in the CDR3. Trimming left V 2 bases short and J 4 bases short, with 12 bases between. Germline CDR1 SGHTA, CDR2 FQGNSA. The CDR3 DNA follows: TGTGCCAGCAGCTTAACGGGGACACTGTACAATGAGCAGTTCTTC. This translates into CASSLTGTLYNEQFF.